A selection of T cell receptor beta chains follows, all from one sample in a study of blood T cell repertoires in COVID-19. Only in-frame clones appear in the TCRdb table, and some are missing; sequencing was by immunoSEQ multiplex PCR. Among around 75,000 clones listed, more than 70% were seen once. The sequencing sample was made of peripheral blood. The source of these receptors is a human donor in a cohort sampled during active COVID-19. The CDR3 runs from the conserved cysteine through the conserved F or W. A D gene is named only where the DNA matches it firmly. Not every row has a clone size; where given, it reads once, few, many or a size class.

d_call	v_call	j_call	clone_size	cdr3_nt	cdr3_aa
TRBD2	TRBV7-9	TRBJ2-3	NA	TGTGCCAGCAGCTTATTGAGCGGGGGCTCAGATACGCAGTATTTT	CASSLLSGGSDTQYF
TRBD2	TRBV3-1/TRBV3-2	TRBJ2-3	NA	TGTGCCAGCAGCCAAGCCCTAGCGGCAGATACGCAGTATTTT	CASSQALAADTQYF
TRBD2	TRBV10-2	TRBJ2-1	NA	TGCGCCAGCAGCGTTAGCGGGGGGGCCAGTAATGAGCAGTTCTTC	CASSVSGGASNEQFF
TRBD2	TRBV7-2	TRBJ2-3	NA	TGTGCCAGCAGCCCGTTACTAGCGGGGGGACTCACAGATACGCAGTATTTT	CASSPLLAGGLTDTQYF
TRBD1	TRBV7-2	TRBJ2-1	few	TGTGCCAGCAGCCGGGACAGCTTAAATGAGCAGTTCTTC	CASSRDSLNEQFF
NA	TRBV20-1	TRBJ1-3	NA	TGCAGTGCTAGTCGGGGAAAGGCCATATATTTT	CSASRGKAIYF
NA	TRBV5-5	TRBJ2-2	NA	TGTGCCAGCAGCTTGGCGTCAGGGCTGAACACCGGGGAGCTGTTTTTT	CASSLASGLNTGELFF
NA	TRBV11-2	TRBJ1-6	NA	TGTGCCAGCAGCTTAGATCGGTCCTCACCCCTCCACTTT	CASSLDRSSPLHF
TRBD2	TRBV28	TRBJ2-3	NA	TGTGCCAGCAGTAGCGGGAGCGTCACAGATACGCAGTATTTT	CASSSGSVTDTQYF
NA	TRBV25-1	TRBJ2-3	once	TGTGCCAGCAGTGAATGGGGCAGGGAAGCAGATACGCAGTATTTT	CASSEWGREADTQYF
TRBD2	TRBV7-9	TRBJ2-2	NA	TGTGCCAGCAGCTTGACTAGCGGGAGGGGAACCGGGGAGCTGTTTTTT	CASSLTSGRGTGELFF
TRBD2	TRBV6-2/TRBV6-3	TRBJ2-3	NA	TGTGCCAGCAGTTATCCGGGACTAGCGGGAGAAGATACGCAGTATTTT	CASSYPGLAGEDTQYF
TRBD1	TRBV5-1	TRBJ1-2	NA	TGCGCCAGCAGCTCATATCCGGGACAGGGGGCTAGGGGCTACACCTTC	CASSSYPGQGARGYTF
TRBD1	TRBV19	TRBJ1-4	NA	TGTGCCAGTAGGAGACAGGGTAGGAATGAAAAACTGTTTTTT	CASRRQGRNEKLFF
TRBD1	TRBV19	TRBJ2-7	NA	TGTGCCACCTCCGGGACAGGGGGGACCGAGCAGTACTTC	CATSGTGGTEQYF
NA	TRBV10-1	TRBJ2-2	NA	TGCGCCAGCAGTTCGGGTGGCGGGGAGCTGTTTTTT	CASSSGGGELFF
TRBD1	TRBV6-2/TRBV6-3	TRBJ1-5	few	TGTGCCAGCAGTTACAAGGGCAGGGGGCATCAGCCCCAGCATTTT	CASSYKGRGHQPQHF
TRBD2	TRBV6-2/TRBV6-3	TRBJ2-6	NA	TGTGCCAGCAGTTACATAGCGGGAGTGATCTCTGGGGCCAACGTCCTGACTTTC	CASSYIAGVISGANVLTF
TRBD1	TRBV5-5	TRBJ2-2	once	TGTGCCAGCAGCCCCCTCCCGACAGGGGTTGGGACCGGGGAGCTGTTTTTT	CASSPLPTGVGTGELFF
NA	TRBV19	TRBJ2-5	NA	TGTGCCAGTAGTATAGATAGGGCGGGGCTTCAAGAGACCCAGTACTTC	CASSIDRAGLQETQYF
TRBD2	TRBV5-1	TRBJ2-1	NA	TGCGCCAGCAGCCGGCTCGGGACTAGCGGGAGTAATGAGCAGTTCTTC	CASSRLGTSGSNEQFF
TRBD2	TRBV7-9	TRBJ2-7	NA	TGTGCCAGCAGCACCCAGGGACTAGCGGGATTCGAGCAGTACTTC	CASSTQGLAGFEQYF